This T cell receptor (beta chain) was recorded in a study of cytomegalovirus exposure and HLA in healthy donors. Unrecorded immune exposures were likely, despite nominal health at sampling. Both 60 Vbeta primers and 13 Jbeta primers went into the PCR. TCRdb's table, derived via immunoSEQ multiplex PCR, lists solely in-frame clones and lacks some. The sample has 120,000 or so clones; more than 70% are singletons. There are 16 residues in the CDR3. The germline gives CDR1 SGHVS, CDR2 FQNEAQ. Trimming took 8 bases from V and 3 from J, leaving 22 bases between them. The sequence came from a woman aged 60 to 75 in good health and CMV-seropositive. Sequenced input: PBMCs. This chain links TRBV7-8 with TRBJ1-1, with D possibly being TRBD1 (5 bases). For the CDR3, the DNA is TGTGCCAGCCAGAACGCCCCCCAAAGGGACTACACTGAAGCTTTCTTT. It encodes CASQNAPQRDYTEAFF.